Below, 20 T cell receptor beta chains from the same sample are listed, as sequenced in a study of T cells in women clearing cervical HPV infection. TCRdb's table, derived via immunoSEQ multiplex PCR, lists solely in-frame clones and lacks some. This sample contains roughly 20,000 clones. The sample taken for sequencing was blood buffy coat. The receptors come from a woman between 18 and 69 years old with a cervical HPV16 infection that either progressed to CIN3+ or cleared (not recorded which).

A note on this clone: The CDR3 end falls 3 residues outside the read, so it is completed with the germline J gene. The V gene is TRBV6-1, the J gene TRBJ1-6, with 9 bases aligning to TRBD1. V trimming: 3 bases; J trimming: 7 bases; junction bases outside the gene matches: 1. This CDR3 is built from 14 residues. Germline loops: CDR1 MNHNS, CDR2 SASEGT. The CDR3 bases that were read are TGTGCCAGCAGTGAGGACAGGGGCAATTCACCC. Translating gives CASSEDRGNSP. The full CDR3 sequence reads CASSEDRGNSPLHF.

With respect to this clone: Read sequence stops 3 residues before the CDR3 end, and the germline J gene provides the missing end. The rearrangement links TRBV10-3 to TRBJ2-1; 10 nucleotides match TRBD2. The CDR3 contains 16 residues. V dropped 4 bases and J dropped 7; count of bases not matched to a gene: 10. Germline CDR1 reads ENHRY; CDR2 reads SYGVKD. CDR3 DNA, as far as it was read: TGTGCCATCAGTGCGCTAGCGGGGGTGTGGTTAAATGAG. Translating gives CAISALAGVWLNE. The entire CDR3 protein reads CAISALAGVWLNEQFF.

Concerning this clone: The read falls 3 residues short of the CDR3 end, and the missing part is taken from the germline J gene. The chain is built from TRBV20-1 and TRBJ2-1; 10 bases agree with TRBD1. Germline loops: CDR1 DFQATT, CDR2 SNEGSKA (reference sequence). Unmatched junction bases numbered 9, after V lost 4 bases and J lost 9 bases. The CDR3 totals 14 residues. Incomplete CDR3 DNA: TGCAGTGCTACGACAGGGGGCATCTATGCTGAG. Residues: CSATTGGIYAE. The whole CDR3 protein is CSATTGGIYAEQFF.

Concerning this clone: One junction end does not reproduce the germline sequence, and a read error may be involved. The read ends 3 residues early relative to the CDR3; the germline J gene fills the gap. This chain joins TRBV7-2 and TRBJ1-1; maybe TRBD1 (6 bases). The CDR3 is made up of 13 amino acids. From germline, CDR1 is SGHTA and CDR2 FQGNSA. The CDR3 is CASSLRWDTEAFF. The sequenced CDR3 bases are TGTGCCAGCAGCTTAAGATGGGACACTGAG.

To note about this clone: The observed sequence ends 3 residues before the CDR3 terminus, with the missing tail filled in from the germline J gene. The chain is built from TRBV2 and TRBJ2-3, with 12 positions matching TRBD1. The CDR3 consists of 15 residues. Germline lookup yields CDR1 SNHLY and CDR2 FYNNEI. The sequenced CDR3 bases are TGTGCCAGCATGGAGGGACAGGGGGCAAGGCAGCCG. It yields the protein CASMEGQGARQP. The whole CDR3 is CASMEGQGARQPQYF.

Note on this clone: With the read ending 3 residues before the CDR3 end, the germline J gene is used to fill in that end. The V call is TRBV6-2 or TRBV6-3, the J call TRBJ2-3; D may be TRBD1 (6 bases). Germline V lookup: CDR1 MNHEY, CDR2 SVGEGT. The CDR3 spans 15 residues. The CDR3 is CASAPRRGSNQPQYF. The sequenced CDR3 bases are TGTGCCAGCGCCCCCCGCAGGGGCAGCAATCAGCCG.

Of note for this clone: The missing CDR3 end, 3 residues past where the read stops, is filled in from the germline J gene. V is TRBV15 and J is TRBJ2-3; TRBD2 matches at 7 bases. V dropped 5 bases and J dropped 5; count of bases not matched to a gene: 10. This CDR3 has 15 residues. Germline CDR1 is LNHNV and CDR2 is YYDKDF (reference sequence). Partial CDR3 DNA: TGTGCCACCAGCCCCGCGGGGGAAGGGCAAGATACG. It translates to CATSPAGEGQDT. The CDR3, in full, reads CATSPAGEGQDTQYF.

Points on this clone: Read coverage stops 3 residues before the CDR3 terminus; the germline J gene supplies the remainder. The gene calls are TRBV6-1 and TRBJ2-1; no clear D gene. The CDR3 is 11 residues long. Trimming removed 4 bases from V and 7 bases from J, with 5 bases in between. Germline V gene lookup returns CDR1 MNHNS and CDR2 SASEGT. The sequenced CDR3 bases are TGTGCCAGCAGTGCCGGTAATGAG. Its translation is CASSAGNE. The whole CDR3 sequence reads CASSAGNEQFF.

Turning to this clone: The read stops 3 residues short of the end of the CDR3; the missing end is completed from the germline J gene. The chain combines TRBV29-1 with TRBJ1-2, with TRBD1 matching over 9 bases. The CDR3 contains 18 residues. The germline V gene has CDR1 SQVTM and CDR2 ANQGSEA. The trim removed 0 bases at V and 4 bases at J, leaving 15 bases unmatched. CDR3 region: CSVEDRVIKDRGIYGYTF. The sequenced part of the CDR3 DNA is TGCAGCGTTGAAGATCGAGTGATTAAGGACAGGGGCATCTATGGC.

With respect to this clone: The CDR3 end lies 3 residues beyond the end of the read and is filled in from the germline J gene. V and J are TRBV6-2 or TRBV6-3 and TRBJ1-1, with D maybe TRBD1 (6 bases). Germline lookup yields CDR1 MNHEY and CDR2 SVGEGT. Trimming pared 8 bases from V and 3 bases from J, leaving 16 bases between. CDR3 length equals 14 residues. The covered CDR3 bases are TGTGCCAGCCGACCTTCGACAGGACACACTGAA. It yields the protein CASRPSTGHTE. The whole CDR3 region reads CASRPSTGHTEAFF.

A note on this clone: Read sequence stops 3 residues before the CDR3 end, and the germline J gene provides the missing end. V and J are TRBV4-1 and TRBJ2-3; 9 nucleotides agree with TRBD1. J was trimmed by 5 bases and V by 0 bases; bases with no gene match: 9. Germline V gene lookup returns CDR1 MGHRA and CDR2 YSYEKL. There are 17 residues in the CDR3. CDR3 DNA, as far as it was read: TGCGCCAGCAGCCAAGACCCGGGACAGGGATTAGGAGATACG. This translates into CASSQDPGQGLGDT. The complete CDR3 protein is CASSQDPGQGLGDTQYF.

Considering frequency, this clone is medium-sized. The CDR3 extends 3 residues past the end of the read, so its final part is completed from the germline J gene. J is TRBJ1-6 and V is TRBV7-8; D gene uncertain. CDR1 is SGHVS and CDR2 is FQNEAQ in the germline V gene. CDR3 length: 16 residues. Trimming pared 5 bases from V and 7 bases from J, leaving 18 bases between. The CDR3 is CASSPSLAGWNSPLHF. The covered CDR3 bases are TGTGCCAGCAGCCCTAGCTTAGCAGGCTGGAATTCACCC.

As for this clone: Sequencing ends 3 residues short of the CDR3 end; the germline J gene provides the rest. The chain recombines TRBV6-2 or TRBV6-3 with TRBJ1-4; 7 positions match TRBD1. V was pared by 6 bases and J by 7 bases, with 8 bases of the junction left unmatched. The CDR3 sequence is 14 residues long. Germline V gives CDR1 MNHEY, CDR2 SVGEGT. The sequenced CDR3 bases are TGTGCCAGCAGATCCAGGGGGACGAGTGAAAAA. It encodes CASRSRGTSEK. The entire CDR3 reads CASRSRGTSEKLFF.

Comments on this clone: The read terminates 3 residues ahead of where the CDR3 ends, so the germline J gene completes it. The chain has TRBV19 and TRBJ1-6; 8 bases agree with TRBD1. The J segment lost 7 bases and the V segment lost 3 bases, leaving 11 bases of the junction unmatched. The CDR3 is 17 residues long. Germline lookup yields CDR1 LNHDA and CDR2 SQIVND (reference sequence). CDR3 in amino acids: CASSISTGGFWNSPLHF. CDR3 DNA, as far as it was read: TGTGCCAGTAGTATCTCCACAGGGGGTTTCTGGAATTCACCC.

Turning to this clone: The read falls 3 residues short of the CDR3 end, and the missing part is taken from the germline J gene. The J gene is TRBJ2-7, the V gene TRBV27, with D possibly being TRBD1 (6 bases). V shed 4 bases and J shed 0 bases, with 13 bases lying between them. CDR3 size: 15 residues. Germline V gives CDR1 MNHEY, CDR2 SMNVEV (reference sequence). The CDR3 sequence: CASSSYGQSSYEQYF. The DNA read from the CDR3 is TGTGCCAGCAGTTCCTACGGACAGAGCTCCTACGAG.

On this clone: The missing CDR3 end, 3 residues past where the read stops, is filled in from the germline J gene. The chain combines TRBV25-1 with TRBJ2-1; 8 bases are shared with TRBD2. Germline values: CDR1 MGHDK, CDR2 SYGVNS. The length of the CDR3 is 17 residues. V trimming: 3 bases; J trimming: 2 bases; junction bases outside the gene matches: 9. The part of the CDR3 DNA that was read is TGTGCCAGCAGTGAGTCGGGTAGCGGGGAAACCTACAATGAG. This sequence encodes CASSESGSGETYNE. The whole CDR3 region reads CASSESGSGETYNEQFF.

Remarks on this clone: The DNA ends 3 residues before the CDR3 does, and the rest of the CDR3 is filled in from the germline J gene. The rearrangement links TRBV12-3 or TRBV12-4 to TRBJ2-3, with 8 positions matching TRBD1. The CDR3 spans 15 residues. After removal of 6 bases from V and 2 bases from J, the junction contained 7 bases not matched to a gene. The CDR3 DNA, read in part, is TGTGCCAGCAGCCAAGGACAGGGAGTCACAGATACG. Its protein product is CASSQGQGVTDT. The CDR3, in full, reads CASSQGQGVTDTQYF.

Remarks on this clone: The sequence runs out 3 residues before the end of the CDR3; the remainder is reconstructed from the germline J gene. The chain is built from TRBV20-1 and TRBJ2-2; TRBD1 agrees at 8 bases. This CDR3 has 17 amino acids. Germline CDR1 reads DFQATT; CDR2 reads SNEGSKA (reference sequence). CDR3 DNA, as far as it was read: TGCAGTGCTAGACCGACAGGGGAGTATTCCTATAATTCACCG. Translated, it gives CSARPTGEYSYNSP. The entire CDR3 is CSARPTGEYSYNSPLFF.

Points on this clone: The read falls 3 residues short of the CDR3 end, and the missing part is taken from the germline J gene. The V call is TRBV12-3 or TRBV12-4, the J call TRBJ2-3; 12 nucleotides line up with TRBD2. V was pared by 5 bases and J by 5 bases, with 8 bases of the junction left unmatched. CDR3 length equals 16 residues. The CDR3 sequence: CASSGRTSGTQDTQYF. The sequenced part of the CDR3 DNA is TGTGCCAGCAGTGGCCGGACTAGCGGGACCCAAGATACG.

About this clone: The read terminates 3 residues ahead of where the CDR3 ends, so the germline J gene completes it. V is TRBV7-9 and J is TRBJ1-5; D is possibly TRBD1 (5 bases). Deletions cut 1 base from V and 3 bases from J, with 7 bases between. The length of the CDR3 is 14 residues. Germline CDR1 reads SEHNR; CDR2 reads FQNEAQ (reference sequence). Incomplete CDR3 DNA: TGTGCCAGCAGCTTAGGACAGACCAATCAGCCC. This translates into CASSLGQTNQP. The entire CDR3 protein reads CASSLGQTNQPQHF.